The clone carrying this T cell receptor (beta chain) has ten or more counts. Its antigen is unidentified. The CDR3 spans 15 residues. Trimming cost V 2 bases and J 5 bases; bases outside gene matches: 6. This sample stems from a study of T-cell reconstitution after alpha-beta-depleted transplantation in children. Whole-study findings and limits: Several hundred expanded graft clones reportedly were the source of alpha-beta T cells about two months after transplant. Surviving thymic progenitors and recipient T cells were the source of high TCRbeta diversity at day 60 in some patients. T cells produced anew were the main source of T-cell counts and diversity one year after transplant.

For TCRbeta, the library was prepared with unique molecular identifiers. TCRdb called the PCR reads again in MiXCR, with one record for every CDR3 protein. The data show some 840,000 distinct CDR3 sequences, roughly 15% seen once. The sequence derives from a male patient under 18 who had a stem cell transplant for acute lymphoblastic leukemia, so the T cells may come from the graft donor. The rearrangement links TRBV12-3 or TRBV12-4 to TRBJ1-1, with TRBD1 matching 9 bases. Material: PBMCs, mostly from graft donor cells, obtained 360 days after TCRalphabeta/CD19-depleted stem cell transplant. The CDR3 nucleotides read TGTGCCAGCAGTTTACGGGGACAGGGTCGGACTGAAGCTTTCTTT. Translating it yields CASSLRGQGRTEAFF.